This is a list of T cell receptor beta chains from one sample in a study of blood T cell repertoires in COVID-19. TCRdb's copy holds only in-frame clones and misses some; the assay was immunoSEQ multiplex PCR. In the table there are more than 150,000 clones, 65% to 85% of which are singletons. What was sequenced was peripheral blood. The receptors derive from a young woman with acute or convalescent COVID-19. Both conserved end residues are part of each CDR3. D genes are given only for firm matches. Part of the rows lack a size; the others show once, few, many or a class for expanded clones.

V gene	D gene	J gene	clone size	CDR3 protein	CDR3 DNA
TRBV23-1	TRBD1	TRBJ2-2	NA	CASSQLGQGGPNTGELFF	TGCGCCAGCAGTCAATTAGGCCAAGGGGGCCCGAACACCGGGGAGCTGTTTTTT
TRBV29-1	TRBD2	TRBJ2-3	NA	CSVEVAGVRTDTQYF	TGCAGCGTTGAAGTTGCGGGAGTCCGCACAGATACGCAGTATTTT
TRBV5-1	TRBD2	TRBJ2-5	NA	CASSVGTRGGETQYF	TGCGCCAGCAGCGTGGGGACTAGAGGCGGGGAGACCCAGTACTTC
TRBV28	NA	TRBJ2-7	NA	CASSSTWEGLSSYEQYF	TGTGCCAGCAGTTCCACTTGGGAAGGACTGTCCTCCTACGAGCAGTACTTC
TRBV5-6	TRBD1	TRBJ1-2	NA	CASSLERGHGYTF	TGTGCCAGCAGCTTGGAAAGGGGGCATGGCTACACCTTC
TRBV9	TRBD1	TRBJ1-2	NA	CASSVAGQGYYGYTF	TGTGCCAGCAGCGTAGCGGGACAGGGGTACTATGGCTACACCTTC
TRBV27	TRBD1	TRBJ2-2	NA	CASSIPGQGNTGELFF	TGTGCCAGCAGTATTCCGGGACAGGGTAACACCGGGGAGCTGTTTTTT
TRBV7-9	TRBD1	TRBJ1-5	NA	CASSWTGANQPQHF	TGTGCCAGCAGCTGGACAGGGGCAAATCAGCCCCAGCATTTT
TRBV7-2	NA	TRBJ2-1	NA	CASRRLAYNEQFF	TGTGCCAGCAGGCGCCTAGCCTACAATGAGCAGTTCTTC
TRBV30	NA	TRBJ2-5	NA	CAWNWRLETQYF	TGTGCCTGGAACTGGAGATTGGAGACCCAGTACTTC
TRBV19	NA	TRBJ1-2	NA	CASSIDTGTGHLYGYTF	TGTGCCAGTAGTATAGACACCGGAACAGGGCATCTCTATGGCTACACCTTC
TRBV29-1	TRBD1	TRBJ2-7	NA	CSVASGTGDQPYEQYF	TGCAGCGTCGCCTCCGGGACAGGTGACCAGCCCTACGAGCAGTACTTC
TRBV6-6	NA	TRBJ1-2	NA	CASSYHRRGYGYTF	TGTGCCAGCAGTTACCACCGGAGGGGCTATGGCTACACCTTC
TRBV3-1/TRBV3-2	NA	TRBJ1-2	NA	CASSQGAGVRGYTF	TGTGCCAGCAGCCAAGGGGCAGGGGTTCGGGGCTACACCTTC
TRBV24-1	TRBD1	TRBJ2-2	NA	CATADDRDVTGELFF	TGTGCCACCGCTGATGACAGGGATGTGACCGGGGAGCTGTTTTTT
TRBV5-1	TRBD1	TRBJ1-1	few	CASSLWNRGLGTEAFF	TGCGCCAGCAGCTTGTGGAACAGGGGGTTAGGCACTGAAGCTTTCTTT
TRBV5-4	TRBD1	TRBJ1-2	NA	CASSPGTVHYGYTF	TGTGCCAGCAGCCCGGGGACAGTTCACTATGGCTACACCTTC
TRBV19	NA	TRBJ2-7	NA	CASTSPSGEQYF	TGTGCCAGTACTAGCCCATCGGGCGAGCAGTACTTC
TRBV7-7	TRBD2	TRBJ2-5	NA	CASSLVGGETQYF	TGTGCTAGCAGCTTAGTCGGGGGGGAGACCCAGTACTTC
TRBV4-3	NA	TRBJ2-1	NA	CASSQDSESSYNEQFF	TGCGCCAGCAGCCAAGATTCGGAGAGCTCCTACAATGAGCAGTTCTTC
TRBV6-2/TRBV6-3	TRBD2	TRBJ2-5	NA	CASSITSGRTQYF	TGTGCCAGCAGTATAACTAGCGGGAGGACCCAGTACTTC
TRBV5-1	TRBD1	TRBJ1-2	few	CASSLAIGQGKTGYTF	TGCGCCAGCAGCTTGGCGATTGGACAGGGTAAAACTGGCTACACCTTC
TRBV7-8	NA	TRBJ1-5	NA	CASSSKRGGHNQPQHF	TGTGCCAGCAGCTCCAAAAGGGGGGGTCACAATCAGCCCCAGCATTTT
TRBV6-5	NA	TRBJ1-3	NA	CASSYEGLNTIYF	TGTGCCAGCAGTTACGAGGGCCTAAACACCATATATTTT
TRBV5-1	NA	TRBJ2-1	once	CASSLGGSSYNEQFF	TGCGCCAGCAGCTTGGGCGGCAGCTCCTACAATGAGCAGTTCTTC
TRBV7-8	NA	TRBJ2-5	once	CASSLVPGWVETQYF	TGTGCCAGCAGCTTAGTTCCGGGGTGGGTAGAGACCCAGTACTTC
TRBV7-8	NA	TRBJ2-2	NA	CASSFRTRQVGGELFF	TGTGCCAGCAGCTTTAGGACGAGACAGGTCGGCGGGGAGCTGTTTTTT
TRBV3-1/TRBV3-2	NA	TRBJ1-1	NA	CASSPTGTRMNTEAFF	TGTGCCAGCAGCCCTACAGGGACGAGAATGAACACTGAAGCTTTCTTT
TRBV2	NA	TRBJ2-5	NA	CASVSMGEGETQYF	TGTGCCAGCGTCTCGATGGGAGAAGGGGAGACCCAGTACTTC
TRBV5-1	NA	TRBJ1-3	NA	CASSLSHTGNTIYF	TGCGCCAGCAGCTTATCACATACTGGAAACACCATATATTTT
TRBV2	NA	TRBJ1-5	NA	CASMRDSNQPQHF	TGTGCCAGCATGAGAGATAGCAATCAGCCCCAGCATTTT
TRBV19	TRBD2	TRBJ2-7	NA	CATLAGGTSYEQYF	TGTGCCACTTTAGCGGGAGGGACCTCCTACGAGCAGTACTTC
TRBV15	TRBD1	TRBJ2-5	NA	CATSRAGRGQETQYF	TGTGCCACCAGCAGAGCCGGCAGGGGGCAAGAGACCCAGTACTTC
TRBV11-2	TRBD1	TRBJ2-5	NA	CASSLAGGQETQYF	TGTGCCAGCAGCTTAGCAGGGGGCCAAGAGACCCAGTACTTC
TRBV11-1	NA	TRBJ1-3	NA	CASSLRPVSGNTIYF	TGTGCCAGCAGCTTACGTCCCGTTTCTGGAAACACCATATATTTT
TRBV7-6	TRBD1	TRBJ1-2	NA	CASSLAPRGQGDGYTF	TGTGCCAGCAGCTTAGCACCAAGGGGACAGGGTGATGGCTACACCTTC
TRBV7-2	TRBD1	TRBJ2-7	NA	CASSFAGQAYEQYF	TGTGCCAGCAGCTTTGCTGGACAGGCCTACGAGCAGTACTTC
TRBV27	NA	TRBJ2-7	NA	CASGFYEQYF	TGTGCCAGCGGCTTCTACGAGCAGTACTTC
TRBV6-6	TRBD1	TRBJ1-1	NA	CASGKGTANTEAFF	TGTGCCAGCGGCAAGGGGACAGCGAACACTGAAGCTTTCTTT
TRBV28	TRBD1	TRBJ1-5	NA	CATRQGRSNQPQHF	TGTGCCACCCGACAGGGGAGGTCTAATCAGCCCCAGCATTTT
TRBV28	NA	TRBJ2-3	NA	CASSGGQIDTQYF	TGTGCCAGCAGTGGCGGACAGATAGATACGCAGTATTTT
TRBV7-9	TRBD1	TRBJ1-4	NA	CASSLPGTGYEKLFF	TGTGCCAGCAGCTTGCCCGGGACAGGGTATGAAAAACTGTTTTTT
TRBV11-2	NA	TRBJ2-7	NA	CASSSLAWEQYF	TGTGCCAGCAGCTCTCTAGCTTGGGAGCAGTACTTC
TRBV6-5	NA	TRBJ1-5	once	CASRYPGLGNQPQHF	TGTGCCAGCAGGTACCCAGGGTTAGGCAATCAGCCCCAGCATTTT
TRBV30	NA	TRBJ1-1	NA	CASVVSLGRGTEAFF	TGTGCCTCTGTTGTTTCGCTAGGTCGAGGGACTGAAGCTTTCTTT
TRBV14	NA	TRBJ1-6	few	CASSQDLRVSPLHF	TGTGCCAGCAGCCAAGATCTTCGGGTTTCACCCCTCCACTTT
TRBV7-2	TRBD1	TRBJ2-1	once	CASSVPGTGAYNEQFF	TGTGCCAGCAGCGTGCCCGGGACAGGGGCGTACAATGAGCAGTTCTTC
TRBV27	TRBD1	TRBJ1-5	NA	CASSPTGTGNQPQHF	TGTGCCAGCAGTCCTACCGGGACAGGCAATCAGCCCCAGCATTTT
TRBV10-3	NA	TRBJ2-7	few	CAISEYEVSYEQYF	TGTGCCATCAGTGAGTATGAGGTCTCCTACGAGCAGTACTTC
TRBV5-4	TRBD2	TRBJ2-5	NA	CASSLGATSGSVETQYF	TGTGCCAGCAGCTTGGGTGCGACTAGCGGGAGTGTGGAGACCCAGTACTTC
TRBV18	NA	TRBJ1-4	NA	CASSRRRYDEKLFF	TGTGCCAGCTCACGGAGACGGTACGATGAAAAACTGTTTTTT
TRBV28	NA	TRBJ2-2	NA	CASRPPTFRKPANTGELFF	TGTGCCAGCAGACCGCCTACCTTCAGGAAGCCCGCGAACACCGGGGAGCTGTTTTTT
TRBV9	TRBD2	TRBJ2-1	NA	CASSVASGGVEEQFF	TGTGCCAGCAGCGTCGCTAGCGGGGGGGTAGAGGAGCAGTTCTTC
TRBV4-2	NA	TRBJ1-2	NA	CASSPGGMVTNYGYTF	TGTGCCAGCAGCCCCGGGGGGATGGTAACGAACTATGGCTACACCTTC
TRBV6-2/TRBV6-3	TRBD1	TRBJ1-1	NA	CASGFRPGQQRNTEAFF	TGTGCCAGCGGTTTCCGACCGGGACAGCAAAGGAACACTGAAGCTTTCTTT
TRBV6-2/TRBV6-3	TRBD1	TRBJ1-1	NA	CASSWTGDATEAFF	TGTGCCAGCAGTTGGACAGGGGATGCCACTGAAGCTTTCTTT
TRBV7-9	TRBD1	TRBJ2-1	once	CASSFYQTGDNEQFF	TGTGCCAGCAGCTTTTACCAGACAGGGGACAATGAGCAGTTCTTC